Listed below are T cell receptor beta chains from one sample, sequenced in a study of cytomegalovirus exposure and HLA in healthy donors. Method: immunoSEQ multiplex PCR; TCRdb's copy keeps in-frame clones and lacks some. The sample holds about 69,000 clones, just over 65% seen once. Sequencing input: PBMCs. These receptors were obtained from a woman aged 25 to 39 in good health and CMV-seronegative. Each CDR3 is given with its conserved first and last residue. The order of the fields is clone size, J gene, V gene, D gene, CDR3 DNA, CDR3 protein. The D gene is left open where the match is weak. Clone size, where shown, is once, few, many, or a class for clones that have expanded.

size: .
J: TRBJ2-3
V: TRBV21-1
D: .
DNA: TGTGCCAGCAGCAAAGGGGTCCTAGCCAGCACAGATACGCAGTATTTT
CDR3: CASSKGVLASTDTQYF

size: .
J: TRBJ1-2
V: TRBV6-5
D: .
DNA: TGTGCCAGCACCAGGGGCCACTATGGCTACACCTTC
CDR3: CASTRGHYGYTF

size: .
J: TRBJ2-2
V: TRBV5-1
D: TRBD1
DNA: TGCGCCAGCAGCCCCGGGACAGGGGAAAACGGGGAGCTGTTTTTT
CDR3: CASSPGTGENGELFF

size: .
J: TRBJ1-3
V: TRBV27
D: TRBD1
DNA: TGTGCCAGCAGTTTATCGGGACAGGGGCCCCACTCTGGAAACACCATATATTTT
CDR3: CASSLSGQGPHSGNTIYF

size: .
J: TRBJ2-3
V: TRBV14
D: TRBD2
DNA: TGTGCCAGCAGCCAAGGACTAGCGTCAGATACGCAGTATTTT
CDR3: CASSQGLASDTQYF

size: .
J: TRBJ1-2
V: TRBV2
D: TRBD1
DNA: TGTGCCAGCAAGGACAGGGTCACCTACACCTTC
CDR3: CASKDRVTYTF

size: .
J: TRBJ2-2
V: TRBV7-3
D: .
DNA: TGTGCCAGCAGCTCAGGGATCACCGGGGAGCTGTTTTTT
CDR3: CASSSGITGELFF

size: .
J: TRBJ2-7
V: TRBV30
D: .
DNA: TGTGCCTCGAGGGGGGGAGGGAGCTACGAGCAGTACTTC
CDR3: CASRGGGSYEQYF

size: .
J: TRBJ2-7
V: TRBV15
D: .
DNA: TGTGCCACCAGCAGAGCGAGGGAATGGGACGAGCAGTACTTC
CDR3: CATSRAREWDEQYF

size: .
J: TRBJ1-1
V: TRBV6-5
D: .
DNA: TGTGCCAGCAGTCAACGGGGGGCTCTTAACACTGAAGCTTTCTTT
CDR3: CASSQRGALNTEAFF

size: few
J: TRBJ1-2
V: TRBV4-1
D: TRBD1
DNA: TGCGCCAGCAGCCAAGATGAGGGGGCAGGTGGCTACACCTTC
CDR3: CASSQDEGAGGYTF

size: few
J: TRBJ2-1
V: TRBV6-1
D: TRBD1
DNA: TGTGCCAGCAGTGCCCGGGACAGGGGACACAATGAGCAGTTCTTC
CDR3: CASSARDRGHNEQFF

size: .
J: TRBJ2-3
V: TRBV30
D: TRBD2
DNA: TGTGCCTGGATAGTGGGGGGGACTAGCGTCACAGATACGCAGTATTTT
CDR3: CAWIVGGTSVTDTQYF

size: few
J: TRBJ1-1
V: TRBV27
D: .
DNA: TGTGCCAGCAGTTTAGAGGGTCGGAACTCTGAAGCTTTCTTT
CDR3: CASSLEGRNSEAFF

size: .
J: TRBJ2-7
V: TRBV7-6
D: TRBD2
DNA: TGTGCCAGCAGCTTAGCGACCCTGCTACTAGCGGGGGAAACCTACGAGCAGTACTTC
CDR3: CASSLATLLLAGETYEQYF

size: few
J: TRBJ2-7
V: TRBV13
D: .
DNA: TGTGCCAGCAGCTTACCGACACACTCCTACGAGCAGTACTTC
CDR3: CASSLPTHSYEQYF

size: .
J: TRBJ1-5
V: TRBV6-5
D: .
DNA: TGTGCCAGCAGTTACGGGGCAGGGGATCAGCCCCAGCATTTT
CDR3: CASSYGAGDQPQHF

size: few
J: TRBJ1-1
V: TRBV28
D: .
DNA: TGTGCCAGCAGTTTAAGGACTGAGATGAACACTGACGCTTTCTTT
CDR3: CASSLRTEMNTDAFF

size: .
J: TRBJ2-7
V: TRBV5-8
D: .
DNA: TGTGCCAGCAGCCCGACCCTAGGGGGACACTACGAGCAGTACTTC
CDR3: CASSPTLGGHYEQYF

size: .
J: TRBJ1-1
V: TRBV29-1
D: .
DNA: TGCAGCGCCGATACAGGGAACACTGAAGCTTTCTTT
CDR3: CSADTGNTEAFF

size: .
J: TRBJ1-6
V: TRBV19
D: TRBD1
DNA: TGTGCCAGTAGCCTGACAGGGGTTGAGTCACCCCTCCACTTT
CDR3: CASSLTGVESPLHF

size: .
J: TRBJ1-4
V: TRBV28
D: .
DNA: TGTGCCAGCAGTACTGGGCGGGGCTGGGGGGAAAAACTGTTTTTT
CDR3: CASSTGRGWGEKLFF

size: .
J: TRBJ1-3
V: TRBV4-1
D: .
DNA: TGCGCCAGCAGCCAAGATGGGCCTGGGGGGACCGGCTCTGGAAACACCATATATTTT
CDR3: CASSQDGPGGTGSGNTIYF